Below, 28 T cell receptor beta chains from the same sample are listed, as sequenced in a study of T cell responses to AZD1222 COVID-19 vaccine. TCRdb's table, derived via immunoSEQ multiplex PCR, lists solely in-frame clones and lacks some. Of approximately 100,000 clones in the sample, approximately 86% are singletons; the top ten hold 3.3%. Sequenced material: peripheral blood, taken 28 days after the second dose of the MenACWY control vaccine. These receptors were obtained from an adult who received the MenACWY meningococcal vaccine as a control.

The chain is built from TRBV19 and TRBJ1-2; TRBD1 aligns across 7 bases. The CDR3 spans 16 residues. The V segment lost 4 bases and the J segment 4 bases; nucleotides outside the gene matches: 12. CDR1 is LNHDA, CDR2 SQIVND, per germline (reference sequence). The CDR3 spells CASSTLSDRDIYGYTF. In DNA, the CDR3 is TGTGCCAGTAGTACTCTCTCCGACAGGGACATCTATGGCTACACCTTC.

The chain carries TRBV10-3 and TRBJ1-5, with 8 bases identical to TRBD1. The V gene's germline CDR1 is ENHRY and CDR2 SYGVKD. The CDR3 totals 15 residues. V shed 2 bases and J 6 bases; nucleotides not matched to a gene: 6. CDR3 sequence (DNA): TGTGCCATCAGTGAGACACCAGGGGGCGGTCAGCCCCAGCATTTT. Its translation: CAISETPGGGQPQHF.

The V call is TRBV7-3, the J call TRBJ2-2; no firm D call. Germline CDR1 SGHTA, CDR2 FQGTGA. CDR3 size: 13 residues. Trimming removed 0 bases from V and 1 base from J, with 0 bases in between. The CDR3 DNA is TGTGCCAGCAGCTTAACGAACACCGGGGAGCTGTTTTTT. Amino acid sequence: CASSLTNTGELFF.

The CDR3 here is CASSYGLYSNQPQHF. CDR3 nucleotides: TGTGCCAGCAGTTACGGGCTTTATAGCAATCAGCCCCAGCATTTT. The chain carries TRBV6-2 or TRBV6-3 and TRBJ1-5, with D uncertain. Trimming pared 2 bases from V and 0 bases from J, leaving 8 bases between. This CDR3 is built from 15 residues. Germline CDR1 MNHEY, CDR2 SVGEGT.

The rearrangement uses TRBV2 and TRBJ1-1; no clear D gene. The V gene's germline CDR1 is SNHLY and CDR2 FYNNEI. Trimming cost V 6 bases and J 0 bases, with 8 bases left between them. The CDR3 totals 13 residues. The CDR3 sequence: CASSQTVNTEAFF. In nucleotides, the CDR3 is TGTGCCAGCAGCCAAACGGTGAACACTGAAGCTTTCTTT.

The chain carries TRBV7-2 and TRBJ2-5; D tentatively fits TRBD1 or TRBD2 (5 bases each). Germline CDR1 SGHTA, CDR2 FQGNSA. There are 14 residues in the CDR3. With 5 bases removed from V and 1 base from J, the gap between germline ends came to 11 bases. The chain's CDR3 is CASSMGRPQETQYF. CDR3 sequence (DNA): TGTGCCAGCAGCATGGGACGGCCCCAAGAGACCCAGTACTTC.

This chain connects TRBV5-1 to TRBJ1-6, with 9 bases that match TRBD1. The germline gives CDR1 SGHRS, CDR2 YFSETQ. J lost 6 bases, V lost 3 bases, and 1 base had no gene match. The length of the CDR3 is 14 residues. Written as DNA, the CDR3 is TGCGCCAGCAGCTGGACAGGGGCTAATTCACCCCTCCACTTT. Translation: CASSWTGANSPLHF.

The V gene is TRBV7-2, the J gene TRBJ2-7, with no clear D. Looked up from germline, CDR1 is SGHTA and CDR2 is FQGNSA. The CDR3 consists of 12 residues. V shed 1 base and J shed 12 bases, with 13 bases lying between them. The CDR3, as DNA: TGTGCCAGCAGCTTAGGTCGGCAGCCTCTGTACTTC. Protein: CASSLGRQPLYF.

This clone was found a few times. CDR3 amino acids: CASSRSTGDYEQYF. The CDR3, as DNA: TGTGCCAGCAGCCGCTCGACAGGGGACTACGAGCAGTACTTC. V usage is TRBV7-2 and J usage is TRBJ2-7; 8 bases agree with TRBD1. CDR3 length: 14 residues. V shed 5 bases and J 3 bases; nucleotides not matched to a gene: 6. The germline V gene has CDR1 SGHTA and CDR2 FQGNSA. Looking up the rest from reference TRBV7-2 and TRBJ2-7 gives the full variable domain: GAGVSQSPSNKVTEKGKDVELRCDPISGHTALYWYRQSLGQGLEFLIYFQGNSAPDKSGLPSDRFSAERTGGSVSTLTIQRTQQEDSAVYLCASSRSTGDYEQYFGPGTRLTVT.

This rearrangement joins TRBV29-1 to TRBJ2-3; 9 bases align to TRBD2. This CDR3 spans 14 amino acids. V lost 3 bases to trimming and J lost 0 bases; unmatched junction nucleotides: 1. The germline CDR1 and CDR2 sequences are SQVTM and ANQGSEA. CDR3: CSVEAGGSTDTQYF. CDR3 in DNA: TGCAGCGTTGAGGCGGGGGGGAGCACAGATACGCAGTATTTT.

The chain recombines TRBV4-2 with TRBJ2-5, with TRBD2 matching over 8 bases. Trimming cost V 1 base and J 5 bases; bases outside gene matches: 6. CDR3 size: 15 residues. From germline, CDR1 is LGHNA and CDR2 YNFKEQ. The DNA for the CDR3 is TGTGCCAGCAGCCAAGCTGGAGCGGGGGTGGAGACCCAGTACTTC. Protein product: CASSQAGAGVETQYF.

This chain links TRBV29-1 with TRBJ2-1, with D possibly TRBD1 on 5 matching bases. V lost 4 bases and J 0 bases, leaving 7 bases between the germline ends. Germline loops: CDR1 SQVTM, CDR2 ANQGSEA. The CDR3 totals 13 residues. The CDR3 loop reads CSVGDSSYNEQFF. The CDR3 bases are TGCAGCGTTGGAGACAGCTCCTACAATGAGCAGTTCTTC.

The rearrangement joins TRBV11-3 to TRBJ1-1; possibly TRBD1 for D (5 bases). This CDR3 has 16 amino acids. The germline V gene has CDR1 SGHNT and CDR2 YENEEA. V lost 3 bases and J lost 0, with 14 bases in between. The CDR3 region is CASSFSPETVNTEAFF. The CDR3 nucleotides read TGTGCCAGCAGCTTTAGTCCCGAGACAGTGAACACTGAAGCTTTCTTT.

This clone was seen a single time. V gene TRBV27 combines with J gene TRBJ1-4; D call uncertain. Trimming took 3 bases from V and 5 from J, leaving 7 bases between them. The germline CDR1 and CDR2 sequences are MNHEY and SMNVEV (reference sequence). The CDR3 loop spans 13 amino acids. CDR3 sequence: CASSFGGNEKLFF. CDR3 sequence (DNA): TGTGCCAGCAGTTTTGGAGGGAATGAAAAACTGTTTTTT.

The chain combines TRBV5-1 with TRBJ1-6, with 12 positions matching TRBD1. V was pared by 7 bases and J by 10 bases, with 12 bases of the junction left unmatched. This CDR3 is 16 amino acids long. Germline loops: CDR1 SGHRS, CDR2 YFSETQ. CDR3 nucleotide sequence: TGCGCCAGCGGGATAGGGACAGGGGGCAGCCACTCACCCCTCCACTTT. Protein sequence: CASGIGTGGSHSPLHF.

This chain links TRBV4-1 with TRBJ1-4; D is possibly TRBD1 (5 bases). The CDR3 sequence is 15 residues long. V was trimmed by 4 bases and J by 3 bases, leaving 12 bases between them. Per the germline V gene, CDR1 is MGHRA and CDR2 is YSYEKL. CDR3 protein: CASSPRGAANEKLFF. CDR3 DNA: TGCGCCAGCAGCCCGCGCGGGGCCGCTAATGAAAAACTGTTTTTT.

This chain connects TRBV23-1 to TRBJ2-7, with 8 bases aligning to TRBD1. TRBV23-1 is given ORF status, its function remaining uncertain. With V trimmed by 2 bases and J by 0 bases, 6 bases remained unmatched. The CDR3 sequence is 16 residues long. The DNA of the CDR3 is TGCGCCAGCAGTCAAGATCCGGGACAGGCCTCCTACGAGCAGTACTTC. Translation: CASSQDPGQASYEQYF.

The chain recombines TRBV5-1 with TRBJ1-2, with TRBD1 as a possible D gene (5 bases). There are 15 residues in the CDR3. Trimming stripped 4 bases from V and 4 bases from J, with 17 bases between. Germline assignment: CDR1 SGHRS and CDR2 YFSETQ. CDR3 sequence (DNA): TGCGCCAGCAGCCCGGGAGGAGGAAGGGGCTATGGCTACACCTTC. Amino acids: CASSPGGGRGYGYTF.

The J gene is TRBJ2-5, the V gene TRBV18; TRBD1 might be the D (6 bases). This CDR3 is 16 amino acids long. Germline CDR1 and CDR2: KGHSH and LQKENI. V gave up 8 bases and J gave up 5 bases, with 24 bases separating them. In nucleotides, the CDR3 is TGTGCCAGCGCCAGCCCACTGGCAGGGGTTGGTGAGACCCAGTACTTC. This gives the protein CASASPLAGVGETQYF.

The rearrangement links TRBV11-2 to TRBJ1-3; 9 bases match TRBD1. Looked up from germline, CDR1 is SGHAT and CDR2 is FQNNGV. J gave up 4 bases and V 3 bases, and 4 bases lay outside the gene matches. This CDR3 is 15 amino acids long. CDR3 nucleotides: TGTGCCAGCAGCTTTACAGGGGGCGCGGGAAACACCATATATTTT. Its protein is CASSFTGGAGNTIYF.

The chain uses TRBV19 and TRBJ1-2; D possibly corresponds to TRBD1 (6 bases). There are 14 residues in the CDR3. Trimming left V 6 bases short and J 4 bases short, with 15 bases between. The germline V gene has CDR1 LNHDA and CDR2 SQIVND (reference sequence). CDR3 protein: CASSRDTSLYGYTF. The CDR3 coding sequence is TGTGCCAGTAGCAGGGACACCAGTCTCTATGGCTACACCTTC.

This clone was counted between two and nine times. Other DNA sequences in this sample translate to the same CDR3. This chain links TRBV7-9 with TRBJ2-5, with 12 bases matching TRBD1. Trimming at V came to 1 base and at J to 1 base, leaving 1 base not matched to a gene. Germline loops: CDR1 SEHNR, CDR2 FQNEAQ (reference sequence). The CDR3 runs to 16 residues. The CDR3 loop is CASSLGDRGLQETQYF. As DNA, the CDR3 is TGTGCCAGCAGCTTAGGGGACAGGGGGCTCCAAGAGACCCAGTACTTC.

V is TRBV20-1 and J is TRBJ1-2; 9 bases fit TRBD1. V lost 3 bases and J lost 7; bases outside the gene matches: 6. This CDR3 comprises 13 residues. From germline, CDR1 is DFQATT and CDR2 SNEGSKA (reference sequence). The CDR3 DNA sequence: TGCAGTGCTAGTTCACAGGGGGCGCGTGGCTACACCTTC. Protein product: CSASSQGARGYTF.

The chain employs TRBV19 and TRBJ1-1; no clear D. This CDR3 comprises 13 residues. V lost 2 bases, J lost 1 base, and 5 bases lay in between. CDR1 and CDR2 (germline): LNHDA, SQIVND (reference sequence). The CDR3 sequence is CASSIRKNTEAFF. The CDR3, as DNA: TGTGCCAGTAGTATACGGAAGAACACTGAAGCTTTCTTT.

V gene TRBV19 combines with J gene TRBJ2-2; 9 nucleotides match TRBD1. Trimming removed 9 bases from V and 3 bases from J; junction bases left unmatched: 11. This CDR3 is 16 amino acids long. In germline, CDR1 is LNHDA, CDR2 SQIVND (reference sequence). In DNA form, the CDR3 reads TGTGCCAGCGGACAGGGGAAAGCCTTTTACACCGGGGAGCTGTTTTTT. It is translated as CASGQGKAFYTGELFF.

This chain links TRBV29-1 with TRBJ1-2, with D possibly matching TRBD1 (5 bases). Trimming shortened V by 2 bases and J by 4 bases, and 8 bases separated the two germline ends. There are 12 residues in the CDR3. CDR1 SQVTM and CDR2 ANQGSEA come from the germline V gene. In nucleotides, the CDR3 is TGCAGCGTTGAACGGGGGTCCTATGGCTACACCTTC. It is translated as CSVERGSYGYTF.

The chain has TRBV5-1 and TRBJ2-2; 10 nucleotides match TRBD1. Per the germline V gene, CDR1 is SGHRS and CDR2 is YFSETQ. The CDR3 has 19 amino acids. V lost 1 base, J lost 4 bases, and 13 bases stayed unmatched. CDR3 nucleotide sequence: TGCGCCAGCAGCTTGAGGGGACAGGGGTCTTTTGGTGGCACCGGGGAGCTGTTTTTT. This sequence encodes CASSLRGQGSFGGTGELFF.

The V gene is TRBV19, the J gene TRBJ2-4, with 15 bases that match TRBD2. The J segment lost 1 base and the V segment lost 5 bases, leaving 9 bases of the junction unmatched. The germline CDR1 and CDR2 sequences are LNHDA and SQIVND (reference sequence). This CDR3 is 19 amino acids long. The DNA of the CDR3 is TGTGCCAGTAGTCCGCGGACTAGCGGGGGGGCCGGGGCCAAAAACATTCAGTACTTC. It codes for CASSPRTSGGAGAKNIQYF.